The sequence of this T cell receptor beta chain was determined in a study of OX40 agonist ivuxolimab in advanced cancers. V gave up 1 base and J gave up 5 bases, with 10 bases separating them. Per germline, CDR1 LNHNV and CDR2 YYDKDF (reference sequence). The CDR3 spans 14 residues. This clone was detected only once. The antigen is undetermined. This table comes from immunoSEQ multiplex PCR, and its TCRdb copy is limited to in-frame clones, with some not included. The sample holds fewer than 65,000 clones, around 90% seen once. Study-wide results and caveats: Compared with CD4+, CD8+ T cells on average had more expanded clones.

The chain has TRBV15 and TRBJ2-3; tentative D call: TRBD1 (6 bases). The source is an adult with an advanced solid tumor such as melanoma, head and neck, liver or kidney cancer. Sequencing used CD4+ or CD8+ T cells sorted from blood, obtained in a trial of the OX40 agonist ivuxolimab. CDR3 residues: CATSRVKQGDTQYF. As DNA, the CDR3 is TGTGCCACCAGCAGAGTTAAACAGGGAGATACGCAGTATTTT.